The 27 T cell receptor beta chains in this list originate from one sample, sequenced in a study of regulatory T cells in long-lasting Graves disease (dated by TCRdb to 2020 to 2023). The method was multiplex PCR. The instrument was an Illumina HiSeq 4000. CDR3 regions were amplified by Arm-PCR with iRepertoire HTBI primers to construct TCR beta libraries. The public reads were quality trimmed at Q25 with fastp and then assembled into clones with MiXCR by TCRdb, keeping productive beta chains. Each entry merges the rows of one CDR3 protein and shows their most common DNA and genes. The table for this sample lists under 500,000 distinct CDR3 sequences; around 20% of them were counted only once. Less than 9% of the sample is held by the ten biggest clonotypes. This specimen's time point label, per the study, means: persistent/refractory GD, antithyroid drugs over 5 years with positive TRAb. RNA was extracted from PBMCs in TRIzol for both TCR sequencing and RNA sequencing.

The sequences come from peripheral blood mononuclear cells (PBMCs), collected when the disease was refractory, from a patient treated with antithyroid drugs. These receptors all stem from a female donor with Graves disease.

This clonotype has a count of ten or more. The genes are TRBV30 and TRBJ2-5; TRBD1 or TRBD2 may be the D gene (5 bases each). CDR3 size: 14 residues. Looked up from germline, CDR1 is GTSNPN and CDR2 is SVGIG (reference sequence). Deletions cut 0 bases from V and 4 bases from J, with 12 bases between. The CDR3 loop reads CAWSVGTGGETQYF. The CDR3 DNA reads TGTGCCTGGAGTGTCGGGACCGGTGGAGAGACCCAGTACTTC.

In its sample, this clonotype was seen many times. This chain's CDR3 is CASSLGQGRKETQYF. As DNA, the CDR3 is TGTGCCAGCAGCCTTGGACAGGGACGAAAAGAGACCCAGTACTTC. The chain joins TRBV7-8 to TRBJ2-5; 8 nucleotides agree with TRBD1. V shed 5 bases, J shed 3 bases, and the junction held 8 bases outside the gene matches. The V gene's germline CDR1 is SGHVS and CDR2 FQNEAQ. The CDR3 runs 15 residues.

This clonotype was seen many times. V and J are TRBV28 and TRBJ1-4, with TRBD1 matching over 7 bases. Germline CDR1 is MDHEN and CDR2 is SYDVKM. V lost 6 bases to trimming and J lost 8 bases; unmatched junction nucleotides: 9. This CDR3 is built from 14 residues. The CDR3 DNA follows: TGTGCCAGCAGCGTACAGGGGTACCGGGAAAAACTGTTTTTT. Its protein is CASSVQGYREKLFF.

There are many counts of this clonotype. The chain is built from TRBV2 and TRBJ2-7, with 12 positions matching TRBD2. This CDR3 contains 15 residues. The V gene end was trimmed by 1 base and the J gene end by 3 bases; junction bases not matched to a gene: 1. Germline lookup yields CDR1 SNHLY and CDR2 FYNNEI. CDR3 DNA: TGTGCCAGCAGTGAAGGGACTAGCGGGATCTACGAGCAGTACTTC. The encoded protein is CASSEGTSGIYEQYF.

With respect to this clonotype: A far larger clone is off by one base, so a read error is likely. The CDR3 does not end in the conserved phenylalanine or tryptophan, so this is likely a read error. The CDR3 sequence is CASSLASGRTYEQYL. The CDR3 DNA reads TGTGCCAGCAGCTTAGCCAGCGGGAGGACCTACGAGCAGTACCTC. The rearrangement uses TRBV7-2 and TRBJ2-7; 9 nucleotides align to TRBD2. J lost 2 bases, V lost 0 bases, and 2 bases had no gene match. Looked up from germline, CDR1 is SGHTA and CDR2 is FQGNSA. The CDR3 loop spans 15 amino acids.

This clonotype was detected only a few times. The CDR3 nucleotides read TGTGCCAGTAGTATGGGGAGTAGGAACACTGAAGCTTTCTTT. It encodes CASSMGSRNTEAFF. The chain joins TRBV19 to TRBJ1-1; no firm D call. CDR1 is LNHDA, CDR2 SQIVND, per germline (reference sequence). The CDR3 is made up of 14 amino acids. V was clipped by 3 bases and J by 1 base, with 9 bases between them.

There are many counts of this clonotype. The V and J genes are TRBV28 and TRBJ2-7, with D tentatively TRBD2 (6 bases). Looked up from germline, CDR1 is MDHEN and CDR2 is SYDVKM. Trimming stripped 4 bases from V and 6 bases from J, with 16 bases between. The CDR3 spans 14 residues. CDR3 in amino acids: CASSSGGPPIEQYF. DNA for the CDR3: TGTGCCAGCAGTTCAGGAGGGCCTCCCATCGAGCAGTACTTC.

The genes are TRBV6-1 and TRBJ1-1, with 8 bases fitting TRBD1. The CDR3 contains 13 residues. Looked up from germline, CDR1 is MNHNS and CDR2 is SASEGT. V dropped 6 bases and J dropped 10; count of bases not matched to a gene: 10. CDR3 region: CASSRGQGRGAFF. DNA of the CDR3: TGTGCCAGCAGCCGTGGACAGGGAAGGGGAGCTTTCTTT.

The chain joins TRBV6-1 to TRBJ2-7, with 7 bases identical to TRBD1. The V and J ends lost 7 bases and 6 bases, in that order; junction bases with no gene match: 9. The germline CDR1 and CDR2 sequences are MNHNS and SASEGT. The CDR3 is 13 residues long. This chain's CDR3 is CASTKGGPGEQYF. The CDR3 DNA is TGTGCCAGCACCAAAGGGGGCCCTGGCGAGCAGTACTTC.

This clonotype was counted at least ten times. The chain joins TRBV27 to TRBJ2-5; 8 bases agree with TRBD1. This CDR3 contains 15 residues. The V gene's germline CDR1 is MNHEY and CDR2 SMNVEV (reference sequence). The V segment lost 5 bases and the J segment 6 bases; nucleotides outside the gene matches: 11. The CDR3 loop is CASSPLGQGTKTQYF. CDR3 DNA: TGTGCCAGCAGTCCCCTCGGACAGGGCACGAAGACCCAGTACTTC.

This clonotype appeared a few times. CDR3 region: CASSPGLAGVNEQFF. The CDR3 DNA reads as TGTGCCAGCAGTCCAGGGCTAGCGGGAGTAAATGAGCAGTTCTTC. The chain is built from TRBV27 and TRBJ2-1, with 10 bases matching TRBD2. The CDR3 covers 15 residues. Germline lookup yields CDR1 MNHEY and CDR2 SMNVEV (reference sequence). Trimming cost V 5 bases and J 7 bases; bases outside gene matches: 8.

The gene calls are TRBV28 and TRBJ2-3, with D uncertain. V lost 5 bases, J lost 4 bases, and 13 bases lay in between. This CDR3 spans 14 amino acids. Germline V CDR1 and CDR2: MDHEN, SYDVKM. CDR3 protein: CASSPRGWADTQYF. The CDR3 DNA reads TGTGCCAGCAGTCCCCGTGGTTGGGCAGATACGCAGTATTTT.

This sequence joins TRBV18 and TRBJ2-2; unclear D gene. Germline CDR1 reads KGHSH; CDR2 reads LQKENI. The CDR3 totals 14 residues. The V and J ends lost 4 bases and 5 bases respectively, with 11 bases between them. The CDR3 region is CASSHYRTTGELFF. The CDR3 nucleotides are TGTGCCAGCTCACACTACCGAACGACCGGGGAGCTGTTTTTT.

V usage is TRBV10-2 and J usage is TRBJ1-1; no clear D. Germline V gene sequence: CDR1 WSHSY, CDR2 SAAADI. The V end was cut by 7 bases, the J end by 1 base, with 10 bases between. CDR3 length: 13 amino acids. CDR3 sequence reads: CASMWRQNTEAFF. The CDR3 nucleotides read TGCGCCAGCATGTGGCGGCAGAACACTGAAGCTTTCTTT.

This clonotype was counted at least ten times. The chain couples TRBV6-1 to TRBJ2-7; D might be TRBD1 (5 bases). The V gene's germline CDR1 is MNHNS and CDR2 SASEGT. This CDR3 spans 13 amino acids. Trimming cost V 5 bases and J 3 bases, with 11 bases left between them. DNA for the CDR3: TGTGCCAGCAGTCCTACAGGATTCTACGAGCAGTACTTC. This translates into CASSPTGFYEQYF.

This clonotype was picked up a small number of times. V gene TRBV28 combines with J gene TRBJ2-7; possibly TRBD2 for D (5 bases). The CDR3 is 13 amino acids. The germline V and J ends were trimmed by 6 bases and 3 bases, with 12 bases remaining between them. Per germline, CDR1 MDHEN and CDR2 SYDVKM. CDR3 sequence: CASSSGFIYEQYF. CDR3 DNA sequence: TGTGCCAGCAGCAGCGGATTCATCTACGAGCAGTACTTC.

A note on this clonotype: A much larger clone differs from this one at a single base, so this may be a read error. Here the CDR3 omits its conserved ending phenylalanine or tryptophan, so a read error is the likely source. This chain uses TRBV28 with TRBJ1-1; D perhaps matches TRBD1 (6 bases). The CDR3 has 12 residues. V gave up 3 bases and J gave up 7 bases, with 9 bases separating them. CDR1 MDHEN and CDR2 SYDVKM come from the germline V gene. As DNA, the CDR3 is TGTGCCAGCAGTTTGGCGGACAGTGAAGCTTTCCTT. Protein: CASSLADSEAFL.

This clonotype has only a few counts. CDR3 protein: CASSVGVAGYEQYF. The CDR3 DNA follows: TGTGCCAGCAGTGTCGGGGTAGCGGGCTACGAGCAGTACTTC. The V and J genes are TRBV2 and TRBJ2-7; 7 nucleotides agree with TRBD2. After removal of 4 bases from V and 3 bases from J, the junction contained 6 bases not matched to a gene. The CDR3 is 14 amino acids. The germline gives CDR1 SNHLY, CDR2 FYNNEI.

The genes are TRBV6-1 and TRBJ1-4; TRBD1 aligns across 7 bases. The CDR3 totals 16 residues. Per germline, CDR1 MNHNS and CDR2 SASEGT. With V trimmed by 6 bases and J by 7 bases, 14 bases remained unmatched. CDR3 bases: TGTGCCAGCAGCCCCTTTAACAGGGGATGGGGTGAAAAACTGTTTTTT. It encodes CASSPFNRGWGEKLFF.

This clonotype was picked up a small number of times. The rearrangement joins TRBV20-1 to TRBJ1-5; TRBD1 agrees at 7 bases. The junction had 4 bases not matched to a gene; V was cut back by 4 bases and J by 4 bases. This CDR3 contains 13 residues. Germline CDR1 and CDR2: DFQATT and SNEGSKA (reference sequence). The CDR3 sequence is CSANQGVNQPQHF. CDR3 sequence (DNA): TGCAGTGCTAATCAGGGGGTTAATCAGCCCCAGCATTTT.

In this sample, this clonotype turned up a few times. The genes are TRBV30 and TRBJ2-7, with D tentatively TRBD1 or TRBD2 (5 bases each). V was shortened by 2 bases and J by 3 bases, with 20 bases between the two germline ends. The germline V gene encodes CDR1 GTSNPN and CDR2 SVGIG (reference sequence). The CDR3 consists of 16 residues. In DNA, the CDR3 is TGTGCCTGGAGTCTAGGGGACCCAAACATGGGCTACGAGCAGTACTTC. Its protein is CAWSLGDPNMGYEQYF.

This clonotype occurred a few times. CDR3 nucleotides: TGTGCCAGCAGCCCCGGGACAGCTGTCCGTCGGAGCTCCTACGAGCAGTACTTC. Amino acid sequence: CASSPGTAVRRSSYEQYF. V is TRBV5-5 and J is TRBJ2-7; 7 bases line up with TRBD1. There are 18 residues in the CDR3. The V gene end was trimmed by 4 bases and the J gene end by 0 bases; junction bases not matched to a gene: 16. Germline values: CDR1 SGHKS, CDR2 YYEKEE (reference sequence).

In this sample, this clonotype turned up many times. CDR3 nucleotide sequence: TGTGCCAGCAGCCCCTCCTCCCACATGGGGGAGACCCAGTACTTC. Its translation is CASSPSSHMGETQYF. V usage is TRBV3-1 and J usage is TRBJ2-5; D call uncertain. The CDR3 is made up of 15 amino acids. Germline V gene lookup returns CDR1 LGHDT and CDR2 YNNKEL (reference sequence). Between the trimmed V and J ends, which lost 4 bases and 5 bases, there was a span of 17 bases.

This clonotype was found a few times. The conserved phenylalanine or tryptophan normally closing the CDR3 is absent here, so this likely arose from a read error. V is TRBV28 and J is TRBJ1-1, with 8 bases identical to TRBD1. Germline CDR1 is MDHEN and CDR2 is SYDVKM. The CDR3 loop spans 15 amino acids. The J segment lost 5 bases and the V segment lost 4 bases, leaving 9 bases of the junction unmatched. Written as DNA, the CDR3 is TGTGCCAGCAGTTCCGACAGGGGCGGACGGACTGAAGCTTTCCTT. Translated: CASSSDRGGRTEAFL.

This chain joins TRBV7-9 and TRBJ1-1; no definite D call. The V and J ends lost 5 bases and 1 base respectively, with 11 bases between them. Per germline, CDR1 SEHNR and CDR2 FQNEAQ (reference sequence). The CDR3 consists of 14 residues. The CDR3 bases are TGTGCCAGCAGCGATAAACGCTGGAACACTGAAGCTTTCTTT. It is translated as CASSDKRWNTEAFF.

As for this clonotype: Because the CDR3 is missing its conserved closing phenylalanine or tryptophan, this is likely a read error. The chain recombines TRBV10-3 with TRBJ1-4; no reliable D call. The CDR3 spans 15 residues. Germline CDR1 and CDR2: ENHRY and SYGVKD. V lost 3 bases and J lost 3, with 11 bases in between. CDR3 amino acids: CAISDSPSPNEKLFC. CDR3 DNA: TGTGCCATCAGTGACAGCCCGAGCCCTAATGAAAAACTGTTTTGT.

Ten or more counts support this clonotype. V usage is TRBV20-1 and J usage is TRBJ1-5; 12 nucleotides match TRBD1. CDR3 length: 15 amino acids. CDR1 is DFQATT, CDR2 SNEGSKA, per germline (reference sequence). The V segment lost 4 bases and the J segment 5 bases; nucleotides outside the gene matches: 6. CDR3 nucleotide sequence: TGCAGTGCTATACCGGGACAGGGGGCTCATCAGCCCCAGCATTTT. Translated, it gives CSAIPGQGAHQPQHF.